A selection of T cell receptor beta chains follows, all from one sample in a study of cytomegalovirus exposure and HLA in healthy donors. TCRdb's copy holds only in-frame clones and misses some; the assay was immunoSEQ multiplex PCR. The sample holds more than 120,000 clones, over 65% seen once. The sequenced sample was PBMCs. The receptors stem from a male donor in good health and CMV-seronegative. CDR3s include the opening cysteine and the closing phenylalanine or tryptophan. A D gene is named only where the DNA matches it firmly. Rows give clone size only sometimes, using once, few, many, or a class for an expanded clone.

>TRBJ1-5|-|TRBV27|-
CASSFNRASQPQHF
TGTGCCAGCAGTTTTAACAGGGCAAGTCAGCCCCAGCATTTT
>TRBJ2-7|-|TRBV19|-
CASSIGGVAGSYEQYF
TGTGCCAGTAGTATAGGGGGGGTTGCGGGATCCTACGAGCAGTACTTC
>TRBJ2-1|TRBD2|TRBV7-3|-
CASSAGTSAYNEQFF
TGTGCCAGCAGCGCCGGGACTAGCGCGTACAATGAGCAGTTCTTC
>TRBJ2-3|-|TRBV5-6|-
CASSSSGSPDTQYF
TGTGCCAGCAGCTCAAGCGGTTCTCCGGATACGCAGTATTTT
>TRBJ2-3|-|TRBV7-9|-
CASEAGGTDTQYF
TGTGCCAGCGAAGCGGGTGGTACAGATACGCAGTATTTT
>TRBJ1-2|-|TRBV18|-
CASSLSTEGGYTF
TGTGCCAGCTCACTGTCGACGGAGGGAGGCTACACCTTC
>TRBJ2-1|TRBD1|TRBV9|-
CASNLDRDQGQFF
TGTGCCAGCAACCTCGACAGGGACCAAGGGCAGTTCTTC
>TRBJ1-4|-|TRBV18|-
CASSLKGGGSEKLFF
TGTGCCAGCTCACTGAAAGGGGGTGGCAGTGAAAAACTGTTTTTT
>TRBJ1-5|TRBD1|TRBV9|-
CASSTTGTGVQPQHF
TGTGCCAGCAGCACCACCGGGACAGGGGTTCAGCCCCAGCATTTT
>TRBJ2-7|TRBD1|TRBV9|few
CASSVDRGLGYEQYF
TGTGCCAGCAGCGTAGACAGGGGGCTTGGTTACGAGCAGTACTTC
>TRBJ2-7|-|TRBV4-2|-
CASSQDRVGGEQYF
TGTGCCAGCAGCCAAGATCGCGTCGGGGGCGAGCAGTACTTC
>TRBJ1-6|-|TRBV4-1|few
CASRTYTGKSPLHF
TGCGCCAGCCGAACTTACACAGGGAAATCACCCCTCCACTTT
>TRBJ2-3|TRBD2|TRBV4-3|once
CASSQGTSILAQYF
TGCGCCAGCAGCCAAGGGACTAGCATCCTCGCGCAGTATTTT
>TRBJ2-3|-|TRBV5-6|-
CASSPGTDTQYF
TGTGCCAGCAGCCCGGGTACAGATACGCAGTATTTT
>TRBJ2-2|-|TRBV19|-
CASSTWTVFGELFF
TGTGCCAGTAGTACGTGGACAGTATTCGGGGAGCTGTTTTTT
>TRBJ1-5|-|TRBV9|-
CASSVAGSYQPQHF
TGTGCCAGCAGCGTAGCAGGGTCGTATCAGCCCCAGCATTTT
>TRBJ1-5|-|TRBV19|-
CASMVAEGNQPQHF
TGTGCCAGTATGGTGGCAGAGGGCAATCAGCCCCAGCATTTT
>TRBJ2-5|-|TRBV6-6|-
CASSLIGQSGETQYF
TGTGCCAGCAGCCTAATTGGACAGTCGGGGGAGACCCAGTACTTC
>TRBJ1-4|-|TRBV5-5|-
CASNRGGREKLFF
TGTGCCAGCAACCGGGGGGGACGGGAAAAACTGTTTTTT
>TRBJ2-3|TRBD1|TRBV9|once
CASSVGTGGTDTQYF
TGTGCCAGCAGCGTAGGGACAGGGGGCACAGATACGCAGTATTTT
>TRBJ2-2|TRBD1|TRBV7-2|-
CASSSRDRGRNGELFF
TGTGCCAGCAGCTCAAGGGACAGGGGGCGGAACGGGGAGCTGTTTTTT
>TRBJ2-7|TRBD2|TRBV29-1|once
CSVLLARSYEQYF
TGCAGCGTTTTACTAGCGCGATCCTACGAGCAGTACTTC